This TCR beta chain was found in a study of T cell repertoires in cytomegalovirus infection. Study-level information: Public TCR beta signature analysis indicated the presence of both CMV infection and matching HLA type. Broader study findings: Pooled public TCR beta family frequency picked out CMV carriers with the relevant HLA. Ex vivo, HLA-C-restricted CMV-specific TCR beta clonotypes prevailed over the rest of the response.

Looked up from germline, CDR1 is MNHNY and CDR2 is SVGAGI (reference sequence). V dropped 0 bases and J dropped 1 base, with 9 bases sitting between them. The CDR3 extends over 15 amino acids. In TCRdb, the reads were re-called with MiXCR into one record per CDR3 protein. The sample holds 560,000 or so distinct CDR3 sequences, 15% to 20% seen once. This clonotype appeared a few times. The target antigen is unknown. This TCR derives from a human donor in good health (CMV status not recorded). Some clones in this sample may be carry-over from other donors' samples. The specimen was CD8+ T cells from PBMCs. V is TRBV6-6 and J is TRBJ2-5; D is unclear. CDR3 nucleotides: TGTGCCAGCAGTTACTCGTGGGCAGCCCAAGAGACCCAGTACTTC. It encodes CASSYSWAAQETQYF.